This TCR beta chain emerged from a study of T cells after posttransplantation cyclophosphamide listed by TCRdb under 2016. For the wider study: Using TRB sequencing, the study followed how the T cell repertoire rebuilt after myeloablative bone marrow transplantation with posttransplantation cyclophosphamide given as GVHD prophylaxis. TRB sequencing was also done on up to about 3 additional blood samples from 2 to 5.2 years after transplant in 3 patients, and on pretransplant blood from 4 patients. Public TRB sequences were compared against a database of over 3,500 sequences linked to responses to pathogens, tumor antigens, self-antigens and alloantigens. Antigen receptor sequencing covered samples from 35 PTCy-treated patients and approximately 15 of their related bone marrow donors. TRB sequencing was performed on blood from all 35 or so PTCy patients with 1-year posttransplant specimens. Because TRA and TRB clonality correlated tightly in several samples, later TCR analyses were limited to TRB. Overall study outcomes, separate from this receptor: Across the approximately 47 patients, TRB clonality was highly associated with recipient CMV seropositivity and CMV reactivation, and diversity with PTCy was similar to that in the CNI/methotrexate controls. The TRB repertoires of T cells infiltrating skin or the GI tract showed only limited overlap with the TRB repertoires found in blood. Donor-recipient similarity was low at 1-2 months but rose over the first year, and later blood repertoires were often dominated by donor CD8+ memory clones.

Peripheral blood samples were provided by related bone marrow donors on the day of marrow donation. Mononuclear cells from peripheral blood and bone marrow were separated by Ficoll-Hypaque density centrifugation and then cryopreserved. This clone has a count of ten or more. Its binding antigen is unknown. Base quality data are lacking; no much larger clone is found one base away. The junction carries 16 bases between V and J, which are trimmed by 6 bases and 2 bases respectively. From a lookup of the germline V gene, CDR1 and CDR2 are SNHLY and FYNNEI. CDR3 length: 16 amino acids, cysteine to phenylalanine. CDR3 DNA is the only sequence kept; it has 48 bases, read in frame from the first base. Genomic DNA was used for TRB sequencing, which was performed with the immunoSEQ assay at survey resolution or with the hsTCRB kit. The authors' analysis ran thus. Initial read processing used immunoSEQ software, and repertoire analyses used the LymphoSeq R package. Clonality was computed as 1 minus normalized Shannon entropy, and a Gini coefficient was also calculated for each TRB dataset. To infer phenotypes in unsorted samples, TRB sequences from sorted subsets of the recipient or donor were mapped onto the unsorted samples of the same recipient. The immuneACCESS repertoire file appears here via TCRdb, limited to in-frame rearrangements. These files lack a portion of the clones; in checked studies, under half of the deficit traces to unresolved V genes, and the cause of the others is not known. V and J calls and clone size are given by that table; D and trimming were obtained from the DNA. The table shows tens of thousands of clones here, with no singletons. Approximately 1.5% of the sample is in the top ten clones.

Sequencing used PBMCs. The source of this sequence is a man in his fifties in good health, CMV-negative, and a related stem cell transplant donor. This chain is built from TRBV2 and TRBJ2-2, with TRBD2 perhaps the D gene, on 7 matching bases. For the CDR3, the sequence is CASSQRGGENTGELFF. The nucleotide sequence is TGTGCCAGCAGCCAAAGGGGGGGGGAAAACACCGGGGAGCTGTTTTTT.